The next 20 T cell receptor beta chains were all read from a single sample in a study of blood T cell repertoires in COVID-19. The repertoire was sequenced with immunoSEQ multiplex PCR; TCRdb's copy has only in-frame clones and lacks some. This sample has about 320,000 clones, with 85% found just once. Sequenced: PBMCs or T cells enriched from blood (not recorded which). Receptors originate from a woman in her twenties or thirties who had been exposed to COVID-19.

This rearrangement joins TRBV19 to TRBJ1-5; D not certain. The CDR3 extends over 15 amino acids. Per the germline V gene, CDR1 is LNHDA and CDR2 is SQIVND (reference sequence). The V and J ends lost 4 bases and 11 bases respectively, with 21 bases between them. The chain's CDR3 is CASSTDPRTGRSQHF. CDR3 DNA: TGTGCCAGTAGTACAGATCCCAGGACGGGGAGGTCCCAGCATTTT.

This chain uses TRBV9 with TRBJ1-2, with 10 bases identical to TRBD1. Germline CDR1 reads SGDLS; CDR2 reads YYNGEE. J lost 4 bases, V lost 2 bases, and 5 bases had no gene match. CDR3 length: 15 residues. The CDR3 protein is CASSVGQGVTYGYTF. For the CDR3, the DNA is TGTGCCAGCAGCGTCGGACAGGGGGTGACCTATGGCTACACCTTC.

J is TRBJ2-2 and V is TRBV27; D gene uncertain. This CDR3 is 15 amino acids long. V gave up 5 bases and J gave up 8 bases, with 18 bases separating them. Germline V gene sequence: CDR1 MNHEY, CDR2 SMNVEV (reference sequence). CDR3 sequence: CASSGGSFGVGELFF. The CDR3 nucleotides are TGTGCCAGCAGTGGCGGTAGCTTTGGAGTGGGGGAGCTGTTTTTT.

V gene TRBV19 combines with J gene TRBJ2-1, with TRBD2 matching over 10 bases. V shed 5 bases, J shed 4 bases, and the junction held 8 bases outside the gene matches. Germline CDR1 reads LNHDA; CDR2 reads SQIVND (reference sequence). The CDR3 consists of 16 residues. For the CDR3, the DNA is TGTGCCAGTAGTCCCGATAGCGGGAGGACTTACAATGAGCAGTTCTTC. This encodes CASSPDSGRTYNEQFF.

This rearrangement joins TRBV18 to TRBJ2-7; 9 bases fit TRBD1. CDR3 length equals 14 residues. The junction had 7 bases not matched to a gene; V was cut back by 4 bases and J by 6 bases. Looked up from germline, CDR1 is KGHSH and CDR2 is LQKENI. The CDR3 is CASSLDRGASEQYF. The CDR3 nucleotides are TGTGCCAGCTCACTAGACAGGGGGGCGTCCGAGCAGTACTTC.

The chain links TRBV28 to TRBJ2-2; D is perhaps TRBD1 (6 bases). Germline V CDR1 and CDR2: MDHEN, SYDVKM. CDR3 length: 13 residues. Trimming removed 6 bases from V and 4 bases from J, with 9 bases in between. Here the CDR3 reads CASRLGGTGELFF. Here the CDR3 DNA reads TGTGCCAGCAGACTAGGGGGCACCGGGGAGCTGTTTTTT.

This chain connects TRBV5-5 to TRBJ2-7; 7 bases match TRBD1. J gave up 3 bases and V 0 bases, and 3 bases lay outside the gene matches. The CDR3 runs 14 residues. The V gene's germline CDR1 is SGHKS and CDR2 YYEKEE (reference sequence). CDR3 sequence reads: CASSLVRQGYEQYF. The DNA of the CDR3 is TGTGCCAGCAGCTTGGTGCGACAGGGCTACGAGCAGTACTTC.

This chain links TRBV4-1 with TRBJ2-1; 10 bases align to TRBD1. The length of the CDR3 is 16 residues. Trimming cost V 4 bases and J 4 bases; bases outside gene matches: 7. Germline CDR1 MGHRA, CDR2 YSYEKL. CDR3 region: CASSPERTGGYNEQFF. CDR3 sequence (DNA): TGCGCCAGCAGCCCTGAGCGGACAGGGGGATACAATGAGCAGTTCTTC.

The rearrangement uses TRBV5-1 and TRBJ1-3, with TRBD1 matching 9 bases. The V segment lost 5 bases and the J segment 7 bases; nucleotides outside the gene matches: 10. CDR1 and CDR2 from the germline V gene are SGHRS and YFSETQ. The CDR3 has 15 residues. The CDR3 bases are TGCGCCAGCAGACAAAAACCGGACAGGGGTAACACCATATATTTT. It codes for CASRQKPDRGNTIYF.

The CDR3 is CARSPTSGRAPRTDTQYF. The CDR3 nucleotides are TGTGCCAGAAGCCCGACTAGCGGGAGGGCCCCTCGCACAGATACGCAGTATTTT. The chain has TRBV5-3 and TRBJ2-3; 14 bases match TRBD2. TRBV5-3 is given ORF status, its function remaining uncertain. The CDR3 totals 18 residues. V trimming: 4 bases; J trimming: 1 base; junction bases outside the gene matches: 8.

This clone was seen once. The rearrangement uses TRBV12-3 or TRBV12-4 and TRBJ1-5; D is ambiguous. This CDR3 region has 13 residues. Between the trimmed V and J ends, which lost 3 bases and 6 bases, there was a span of 9 bases. The CDR3 spells CASSFEGSQPQHF. CDR3 coding DNA: TGTGCCAGCAGTTTTGAGGGTAGTCAGCCCCAGCATTTT.

J is TRBJ1-3 and V is TRBV7-2; a possible D gene is TRBD1 (5 bases). CDR1 and CDR2 from the germline V gene are SGHTA and FQGNSA. The V and J ends lost 7 bases and 1 base respectively, with 11 bases between them. This CDR3 region has 14 residues. CDR3 protein: CASKKDSSGNTIYF. CDR3 sequence (DNA): TGTGCCAGCAAAAAAGACAGTTCTGGAAACACCATATATTTT. Looking up the rest from reference TRBV7-2 and TRBJ1-3 gives the full variable domain: GAGVSQSPSNKVTEKGKDVELRCDPISGHTALYWYRQSLGQGLEFLIYFQGNSAPDKSGLPSDRFSAERTGGSVSTLTIQRTQQEDSAVYLCASKKDSSGNTIYFGEGSWLTVV.

The chain recombines TRBV27 with TRBJ1-1; D not resolved. The V end lost 5 bases, the J end lost 4 bases, and 11 bases lay between the germline ends. The length of the CDR3 is 13 residues. Germline V gene sequence: CDR1 MNHEY, CDR2 SMNVEV (reference sequence). The chain's CDR3 is CASSPGKSTEAFF. In DNA form, the CDR3 reads TGTGCCAGCAGTCCCGGGAAGTCCACTGAAGCTTTCTTT.

V gene TRBV24-1 combines with J gene TRBJ1-2; 8 nucleotides agree with TRBD1. Germline CDR1 is KGHDR and CDR2 is SFDVKD. This CDR3 has 15 amino acids. The V segment lost 4 bases and the J segment 5 bases; nucleotides outside the gene matches: 8. DNA of the CDR3: TGTGCCACCAGTGACACCGGGACAGGATTTTATGGCTACACCTTC. Its translation: CATSDTGTGFYGYTF.

The chain couples TRBV27 to TRBJ2-3; 9 bases are shared with TRBD2. V dropped 2 bases and J dropped 4; count of bases not matched to a gene: 7. The CDR3 runs 16 residues. Germline CDR1 MNHEY, CDR2 SMNVEV (reference sequence). The CDR3 DNA reads as TGTGCCAGCAGTTTAGTTGGGACTAGCCCCCCAGATACGCAGTATTTT. Its translation: CASSLVGTSPPDTQYF.

The genes are TRBV13 and TRBJ2-5, with a tentative D call TRBD2 (6 bases). CDR1 and CDR2 (germline): PRHDT, FYEKMQ (reference sequence). CDR3 length: 13 residues. Trimming removed 3 bases at V and 5 bases at J, with 10 bases between. CDR3 sequence: CASSFGRDETQYF. The CDR3 nucleotides are TGTGCCAGCAGCTTCGGGCGGGACGAGACCCAGTACTTC.

The chain carries TRBV4-2 and TRBJ2-5; 11 bases map to TRBD2. In germline, CDR1 is LGHNA, CDR2 YNFKEQ. The CDR3 has 17 residues. V was clipped by 4 bases and J by 2 bases; unmatched bases: 9. The DNA for the CDR3 is TGTGCCAGCAGCCCGTACTCTAGCGGGGGGCAACAAGAGACCCAGTACTTC. It is translated as CASSPYSSGGQQETQYF.

The chain recombines TRBV27 with TRBJ2-3; TRBD1 matches 8 bases. Germline lookup yields CDR1 MNHEY and CDR2 SMNVEV (reference sequence). V was pared by 1 base and J by 5 bases, with 2 bases of the junction left unmatched. The CDR3 totals 14 residues. CDR3 sequence: CASSLFRGQDTQYF. The CDR3 DNA reads as TGTGCCAGCAGTTTATTCAGGGGGCAAGATACGCAGTATTTT.

The CDR3, as DNA: TGTGCCAGCAGCCCATGGACTAGCGGTGCTAGCACAGATACGCAGTATTTT. Its protein is CASSPWTSGASTDTQYF. The rearrangement links TRBV3-1 (or the pseudogene TRBV3-2) to TRBJ2-3; 10 positions agree with TRBD2. Per germline, CDR1 LGHDT and CDR2 YNNKEL (reference sequence). V dropped 4 bases and J dropped 0; count of bases not matched to a gene: 7. The CDR3 spans 17 residues.

The chain links TRBV12-3 or TRBV12-4 to TRBJ1-2, with TRBD1 matching 8 bases. There are 13 residues in the CDR3. With 3 bases clipped from V and 6 bases from J, the junction kept 3 bases outside the gene matches. CDR3 nucleotide sequence: TGTGCCAGCAGTTTTGGACAGGGAAATGGCTACACCTTC. Its protein is CASSFGQGNGYTF.